This entry concerns a single T cell receptor (beta chain). It lacks a known antigen. Base qualities are not provided; no much larger clone lies one nucleotide away. The intended sense of this specimen's treatment or condition label: high-dose cyclophosphamide on days +3 and +4 as single-agent GVHD prophylaxis. PTCy patients received busulfan and fludarabine conditioning, a related or unrelated marrow graft, and cyclophosphamide on days +3 and +4. PTCy-treated patients came from a prospective multi-institutional clinical trial. Mononuclear cells from peripheral blood and bone marrow were separated by Ficoll-Hypaque density centrifugation and then cryopreserved. FACS on a FACSAria II was used to sort CD4+ and CD8+ T cells, including the naive and memory subsets. Genomic DNA was used for TRB sequencing, which was performed with the immunoSEQ assay at survey resolution or with the hsTCRB kit. Per the original workflow: The immunoSEQ software handled initial read processing, and the LymphoSeq R package was used for repertoire analyses. Clonality was computed as 1 minus normalized Shannon entropy, and a Gini coefficient was also calculated for each TRB dataset. To infer phenotypes in unsorted samples, TRB sequences from sorted subsets of the recipient or donor were mapped onto unsorted samples from the same recipient. TCRdb limited this immuneACCESS table to in-frame rearrangements with V and J called. A share of clones is missing; checked studies link under half to unresolved V genes, and the rest is unexplained. The V and J calls and the clone size are those of that table, but D and trimming were determined from the DNA. Within this sample are about 7,600 clones, with around 82% of them counted one time only. The top ten hold around a sixth of the sample.

The sample comes from a study of T cells after posttransplantation cyclophosphamide (dated by TCRdb to about 2016). Study-level background: The study tracked T cell repertoire reconstitution by TRB sequencing after myeloablative bone marrow transplantation using posttransplantation cyclophosphamide as GVHD prophylaxis. Antigen receptor sequencing covered samples from approximately 32 PTCy-treated patients and approximately 15 of their related bone marrow donors. Blood from all 35 or so PTCy patients who had 1-year posttransplant specimens underwent TRB sequencing. TRB sequencing was also done on up to 3 additional blood samples from 2 to 5.2 years after transplant in 3 patients, and on pretransplant blood from several patients. Because TRA and TRB clonality correlated tightly in some ten samples, later TCR analyses were limited to TRB. Public TRB sequences were checked against a database of over 3,500 sequences associated with responses to pathogens, tumor antigens, self-antigens and alloantigens. The study at large found these results: The TRB repertoires of T cells infiltrating skin or GI tract showed only limited overlap with the TRB repertoires of T cells in blood. Across the 35 to 55 patients, TRB clonality was highly associated with recipient CMV seropositivity and CMV reactivation, and diversity with PTCy was similar to that in the CNI/methotrexate controls. Donor-recipient similarity was low at 1-2 months but rose over the first year, and later blood repertoires were often dominated by donor CD8+ memory clones.

This sequence was found in a female patient aged 40-50 years who received an allogeneic stem cell transplant from a related donor, was CMV-positive, and had no GVHD. Some T cells may derive from the graft donor when a transplant has been performed. The specimen comprised CD4+ T cells sorted from blood, sampled 950 to 1,200 days after allogeneic stem cell transplant with posttransplant cyclophosphamide.

The CDR3 region: CASSPFRVPGGKLFF. The sequenced DNA: TGTGCCAGCAGCCCTTTCCGGGTCCCCGGGGGAAAACTGTTTTTT. This chain joins TRBV11-3 to TRBJ1-4, and perhaps TRBD1 as D gene, on 5 matching bases. The trim is 5 bases for V and 10 bases for J, with a gap of 20 bases between the germline ends. Taken from cysteine to phenylalanine, the CDR3 has 15 residues. Only the CDR3 DNA is retained, 45 bases long and in frame from the first base. Sequences SGHNT (CDR1) and YENEEA (CDR2) are obtained from the germline V gene. The reference TRBV11-3 and TRBJ1-4 proteins fill in what lies around the CDR3, so the full variable domain reads EAGVVQSPRYKIIEKKQPVAFWCNPISGHNTLYWYLQNLGQGPELLIRYENEEAVDDSQLPKDRFSAERLKGVDSTLKIQPAELGDSAVYLCASSPFRVPGGKLFFGSGTQLSVL.